This is a list of T cell receptor beta chains from one sample in a study of T-cell memory formation after mild COVID-19. TCRdb independently ran MiXCR on the 5' RACE reads; one entry per CDR3 protein. The sample includes about 360,000 distinct CDR3 sequences, about 15% seen only once; the top ten take around a fifth. The sample comprised PBMCs or a T cell subset sorted from them (not recorded which). These receptors were collected from a young man who had mild COVID-19 (a few samples of this study predate the infection). Cell type and time point are not known. Each CDR3 is given with its conserved first and last residue.

j_call | cdr3_length | v_call | cdr3_aa
TRBJ2-2 | 11 | TRBV9 | CASSDPGELFF
TRBJ1-2 | 15 | TRBV27 | CASSPLWAANYGYTF
TRBJ1-6 | 16 | TRBV28 | CASSSRPGQLSSPLHF
TRBJ1-2 | 15 | TRBV6-5 | CASSRTEVALTGYTF
TRBJ2-4 | 14 | TRBV7-9 | CASRGGTGLNIQYF
TRBJ1-1 | 14 | TRBV18 | CASSPGLRDTEAFF
TRBJ1-5 | 14 | TRBV3-1 | CASSLPGGGQPQHF
TRBJ2-2 | 14 | TRBV10-3 | CAIRLVLGSGELFF
TRBJ2-1 | 14 | TRBV7-4 | CAISPGTSYNEQFF
TRBJ2-3 | 12 | TRBV10-3 | CAISESMNTQYF
TRBJ1-5 | 12 | TRBV29-1 | CLGAGKHQPQHF
TRBJ1-2 | 15 | TRBV3-1 | CASSHPPFLGAGYTF
TRBJ2-1 | 14 | TRBV5-1 | CASSLAPGAGEQFF
TRBJ2-3 | 17 | TRBV5-1 | CASSLGLAGVRVDTQYF
TRBJ2-3 | 15 | TRBV6-2/TRBV6-3 | CASTNGRIFGDTQYF
TRBJ2-1 | 17 | TRBV4-2 | CASSQDRRQGAWNEQFF
TRBJ2-5 | 14 | TRBV7-2 | CASSLQGSGETQYF
TRBJ2-2 | 17 | TRBV20-1 | CSARASSIRPLTGELFF
TRBJ1-2 | 14 | TRBV2 | CASSDWTGNYGYTF
TRBJ1-1 | 13 | TRBV29-1 | CSVEKPENTEAFF
TRBJ1-1 | 14 | TRBV7-9 | CASSLRTENTEAFF
TRBJ2-5 | 15 | TRBV5-1 | CASSLATRVGETQYF
TRBJ2-5 | 16 | TRBV7-3 | CASSRGRGMGQETQYF
TRBJ2-3 | 16 | TRBV5-1 | CASSIDRRTATDTQYF
TRBJ2-3 | 13 | TRBV7-2 | CASIPGTGGTQYF
TRBJ2-7 | 14 | TRBV6-5 | CASSYPGRPYEQYF
TRBJ2-6 | 15 | TRBV6-2/TRBV6-3 | CASSKKVSGANVLTF
TRBJ2-3 | 14 | TRBV11-2 | CASSSPRESNTQYF
TRBJ2-7 | 13 | TRBV3-1 | CASSQEEGSEQYF
TRBJ1-1 | 16 | TRBV7-3 | CASSSRGRGMNTEAFF
TRBJ2-1 | 16 | TRBV24-1 | CATSDPQGASDNEQFF
TRBJ2-1 | 14 | TRBV10-2 | CASSVAGGPNEQFF
TRBJ2-1 | 14 | TRBV7-9 | CASSFLAAYNEQFF
TRBJ2-1 | 16 | TRBV20-1 | CSARDVTSFPYNEQFF
TRBJ2-4 | 15 | TRBV6-4 | CASSASFGPGNIQYF
TRBJ2-5 | 14 | TRBV20-1 | CSASEGTGKKTQYF
TRBJ2-1 | 17 | TRBV7-8 | CASSPRERGGPRNEQFF
TRBJ1-1 | 14 | TRBV30 | CAWSGLIFVTEAFF
TRBJ2-7 | 13 | TRBV29-1 | CSAWGGQGDEQYF
TRBJ2-3 | 17 | TRBV7-3 | CASSSPTSGGAVDTQYF
TRBJ1-2 | 11 | TRBV20-1 | CSARVSNGYTF
TRBJ2-1 | 14 | TRBV5-1 | CASSTDSLYNEQFF
TRBJ2-6 | 20 | TRBV5-1 | CASSQGRAGSTYSGANVLTF
TRBJ2-7 | 11 | TRBV6-2/TRBV6-3 | CASRQGTEQYF
TRBJ1-2 | 14 | TRBV7-9 | CASSQDREVRGYTF
TRBJ1-5 | 14 | TRBV5-1 | CASSHDYGNQPQHF
TRBJ1-2 | 13 | TRBV7-9 | CASSSPPGDGYTF
TRBJ2-3 | 13 | TRBV10-2 | CASNEISTDTQYF
TRBJ2-7 | 14 | TRBV5-1 | CASSSNRGQVEQYF
TRBJ2-5 | 16 | TRBV15 | CATSRGEGLLQETQYF
TRBJ2-1 | 15 | TRBV18 | CASSPQRGDDNEQFF
TRBJ1-1 | 15 | TRBV12-3/TRBV12-4 | CASSAQPQGRTEAFF